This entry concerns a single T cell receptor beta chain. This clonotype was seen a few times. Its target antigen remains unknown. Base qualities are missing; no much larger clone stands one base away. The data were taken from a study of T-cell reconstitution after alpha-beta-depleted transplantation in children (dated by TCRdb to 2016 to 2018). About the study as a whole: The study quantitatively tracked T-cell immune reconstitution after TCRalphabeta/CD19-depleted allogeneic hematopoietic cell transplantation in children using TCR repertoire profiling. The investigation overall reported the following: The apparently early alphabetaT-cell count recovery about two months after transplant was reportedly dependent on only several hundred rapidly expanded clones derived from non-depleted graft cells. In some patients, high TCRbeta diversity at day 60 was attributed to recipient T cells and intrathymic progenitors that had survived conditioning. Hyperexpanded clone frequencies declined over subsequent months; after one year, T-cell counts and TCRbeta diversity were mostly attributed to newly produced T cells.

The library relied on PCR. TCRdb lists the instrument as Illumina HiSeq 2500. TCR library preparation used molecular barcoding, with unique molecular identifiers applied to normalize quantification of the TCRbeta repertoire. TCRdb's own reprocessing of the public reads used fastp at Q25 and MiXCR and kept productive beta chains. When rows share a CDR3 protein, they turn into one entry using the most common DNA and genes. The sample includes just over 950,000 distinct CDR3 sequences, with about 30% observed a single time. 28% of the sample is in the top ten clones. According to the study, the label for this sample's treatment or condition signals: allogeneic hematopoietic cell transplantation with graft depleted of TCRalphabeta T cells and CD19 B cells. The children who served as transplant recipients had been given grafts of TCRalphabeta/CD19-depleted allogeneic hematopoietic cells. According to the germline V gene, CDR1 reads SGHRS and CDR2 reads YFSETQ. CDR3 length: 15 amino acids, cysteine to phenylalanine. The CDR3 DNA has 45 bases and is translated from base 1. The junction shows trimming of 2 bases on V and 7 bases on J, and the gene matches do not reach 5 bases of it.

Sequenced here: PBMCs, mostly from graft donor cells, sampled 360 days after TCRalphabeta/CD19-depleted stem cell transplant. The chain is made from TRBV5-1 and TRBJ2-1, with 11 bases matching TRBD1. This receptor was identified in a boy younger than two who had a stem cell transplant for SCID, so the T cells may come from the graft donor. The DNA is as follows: TGCGCCAGCAGCTTCGGACAGGGGGCTAGGAATGAGCAGTTCTTC. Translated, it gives CASSFGQGARNEQFF.